These 14 T cell receptor beta chains originate from one sample sequenced in a study. TCRdb re-called the RT-PCR reads with MiXCR, one entry per CDR3 protein. The table includes 650,000 to 800,000 distinct CDR3 sequences, 13% to 15% detected once. The sample consisted of memory CD4+ T cells from blood. These receptors originate from a female donor in good health, serving as a healthy control.

This clonotype was detected many times. The chain employs TRBV15 and TRBJ1-1, with D unresolved. Germline V gene sequence: CDR1 LNHNV, CDR2 YYDKDF (reference sequence). V shed 0 bases and J shed 0 bases, with 5 bases lying between them. The CDR3 length is 14 residues. This CDR3 is CATSREGLNTEAFF. Here the CDR3 DNA reads TGTGCCACCAGCAGAGAAGGGCTGAACACTGAAGCTTTCTTT.

The V and J genes are TRBV2 and TRBJ2-7; a possible D gene is TRBD1 (6 bases). From germline, CDR1 is SNHLY and CDR2 FYNNEI. CDR3 length equals 14 residues. Trimming took 2 bases from V and 0 from J, leaving 8 bases between them. Here the CDR3 reads CASSEWDISYEQYF. In DNA form, the CDR3 reads TGTGCCAGCAGTGAATGGGACATCTCCTACGAGCAGTACTTC.

This clonotype was counted between two and nine times. The V call is TRBV7-9, the J call TRBJ1-4; no definite D call. V lost 4 bases, J lost 7 bases, and 7 bases lay in between. Germline CDR1 reads SEHNR; CDR2 reads FQNEAQ (reference sequence). The length of the CDR3 is 12 residues. In DNA, the CDR3 is TGTGCCAGCAGCTCGATGGGTGAAAAACTGTTTTTT. It encodes CASSSMGEKLFF.

This clonotype was seen many times. This sequence joins TRBV29-1 and TRBJ2-1, with a weak D call TRBD2 (5 bases). V lost 5 bases and J lost 9, with 17 bases in between. Germline V gene sequence: CDR1 SQVTM, CDR2 ANQGSEA. The CDR3 has 13 amino acids. The CDR3 is CSVLDSFEGEQFF. Here the CDR3 DNA reads TGCAGCGTTTTGGACTCCTTTGAGGGTGAGCAGTTCTTC.

This clonotype has ten or more counts. The chain is built from TRBV6-2 or TRBV6-3 and TRBJ2-4; D could derive from TRBD1 or TRBD2 (6 bases each). V was trimmed by 5 bases and J by 6 bases, leaving 17 bases between them. This CDR3 has 15 residues. Per the germline V gene, CDR1 is MNHEY and CDR2 is SVGEGT. CDR3 protein: CASSPGQRAINIQYF. The CDR3 DNA sequence: TGTGCCAGCAGTCCAGGACAGCGGGCTATAAACATTCAGTACTTC.

The CDR3 protein is CATSREGGLNEKLFF. CDR3 nucleotides: TGTGCCACCAGCAGAGAAGGCGGGTTGAATGAAAAACTGTTTTTT. J is TRBJ1-4 and V is TRBV15; no definite D call. The V end lost 0 bases, the J end lost 5 bases, and 10 bases lay between the germline ends. This CDR3 is 15 amino acids long. The germline CDR1 and CDR2 sequences are LNHNV and YYDKDF (reference sequence).

This clonotype appeared a few times. The chain has TRBV20-1 and TRBJ1-1, with 7 bases fitting TRBD1. V trimming: 6 bases; J trimming: 4 bases; junction bases outside the gene matches: 5. Germline V lookup: CDR1 DFQATT, CDR2 SNEGSKA (reference sequence). This CDR3 spans 12 amino acids. CDR3 DNA: TGCAGTGCGAAGACAGGGACCACTGAAGCTTTCTTT. Protein: CSAKTGTTEAFF.

The gene calls are TRBV7-2 and TRBJ2-7; the match to TRBD2 covers 7 bases. Per the germline V gene, CDR1 is SGHTA and CDR2 is FQGNSA. The CDR3 extends over 14 amino acids. V trimming: 5 bases; J trimming: 6 bases; junction bases outside the gene matches: 10. In DNA form, the CDR3 reads TGTGCCAGCAGCCAGGATATGGGGGGGAGCGAGCAGTACTTC. Translation gives CASSQDMGGSEQYF.

This clonotype was counted only a few times. The rearrangement joins TRBV28 to TRBJ1-5; no clear D. V was shortened by 1 base and J by 7 bases, with 17 bases between the two germline ends. The CDR3 length is 16 residues. CDR1 and CDR2 from the germline V gene are MDHEN and SYDVKM. The CDR3 bases are TGTGCCAGCAGTTTATCGGTGCGAGAGGGCGGACAGCCCCAGCATTTT. This encodes CASSLSVREGGQPQHF.

This chain joins TRBV30 and TRBJ2-6; possibly TRBD2 for D (6 bases). CDR1 is GTSNPN, CDR2 SVGIG, per germline (reference sequence). The germline V and J ends were trimmed by 8 bases and 2 bases, with 13 bases remaining between them. The CDR3 is 14 amino acids. CDR3 sequence reads: CAMGGGAGANVLTF. CDR3 sequence (DNA): TGTGCCATGGGAGGTGGAGCTGGGGCCAACGTCCTGACTTTC.

This clonotype was detected only a few times. The V and J genes are TRBV30 and TRBJ2-5; the D is unclear. This CDR3 region has 11 residues. Germline CDR1 and CDR2: GTSNPN and SVGIG (reference sequence). The CDR3 loop reads CAVGRGETQYF. The CDR3 DNA sequence: TGTGCGGTGGGCAGAGGAGAGACCCAGTACTTC. Looking up the rest from reference TRBV30 and TRBJ2-5 gives the full variable domain: SQTIHQWPATLVQPVGSPLSLECTVEGTSNPNLYWYRQAAGRGLQLLFYSVGIGQISSEVPQNLSASRPQDRQFILSSKKLLLSDSGFYLCAVGRGETQYFGPGTRLLVL.

This clonotype was counted a few times. The rearrangement links TRBV7-2 to TRBJ1-4; 12 positions agree with TRBD1. In germline, CDR1 is SGHTA, CDR2 FQGNSA. The CDR3 is 14 amino acids. The V gene end was trimmed by 5 bases and the J gene end by 6 bases; junction bases not matched to a gene: 1. The CDR3 DNA follows: TGTGCCAGCAGCCGGGACAGGGGGCATGAAAAACTGTTTTTT. Amino acid sequence: CASSRDRGHEKLFF.

The chain joins TRBV5-1 to TRBJ2-3, with 11 bases that match TRBD1. Losses at the gene ends were 3 bases for V and 1 base for J; bases not matched to a gene: 4. The CDR3 consists of 16 residues. Germline V CDR1 and CDR2: SGHRS, YFSETQ. CDR3 in amino acids: CASSSGTGGGTDTQYF. The CDR3 DNA follows: TGCGCCAGCAGCTCTGGGACAGGGGGGGGCACAGATACGCAGTATTTT.

This clonotype was observed a handful of times. The chain carries TRBV5-6 and TRBJ1-1; 10 bases agree with TRBD1. The germline V gene has CDR1 SGHDT and CDR2 YYEEEE. There are 17 residues in the CDR3. The J segment lost 11 bases and the V segment lost 4 bases, leaving 20 bases of the junction unmatched. The CDR3 DNA sequence: TGTGCCAGCAGCCCCCGGGGACAGGGGTTTGTCGGGTTCGGGGCTTTCTTT. As protein: CASSPRGQGFVGFGAFF.